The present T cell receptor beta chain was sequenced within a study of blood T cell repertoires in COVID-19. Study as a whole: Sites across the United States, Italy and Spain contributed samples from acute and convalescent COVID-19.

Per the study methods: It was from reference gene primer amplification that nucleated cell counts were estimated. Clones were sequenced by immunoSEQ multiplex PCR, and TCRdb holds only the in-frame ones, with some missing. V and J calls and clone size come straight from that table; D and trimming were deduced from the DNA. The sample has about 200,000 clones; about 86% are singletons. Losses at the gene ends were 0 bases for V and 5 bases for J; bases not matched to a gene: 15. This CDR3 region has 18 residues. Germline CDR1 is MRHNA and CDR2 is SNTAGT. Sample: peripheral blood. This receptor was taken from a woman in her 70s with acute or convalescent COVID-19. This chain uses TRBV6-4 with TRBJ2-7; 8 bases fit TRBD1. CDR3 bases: TGTGCCAGCAGTGACTCTTTGATTGAGGCAGGGGGCCCTCACGAGCAGTACTTC. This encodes CASSDSLIEAGGPHEQYF.